Below, 20 T cell receptor beta chains from the same sample are listed, as sequenced in a study of T cell changes during pregnancy in multiple sclerosis. The assay was immunoSEQ multiplex PCR, and TCRdb's table has in-frame clones only and misses some. This sample carries tens of thousands of clones, 80% to 95% of them seen once, and the ten largest clones take just under 2%. Sequenced material: peripheral blood, taken in the third trimester of pregnancy. These receptor sequences come from a female donor in good health, enrolled as a control in a pregnancy study.

In its sample, this clone was seen a few times. V is TRBV10-3 and J is TRBJ2-7; D gene ambiguous. The CDR3 has 13 amino acids. The germline CDR1 and CDR2 sequences are ENHRY and SYGVKD. V was shortened by 2 bases and J by 1 base, with 6 bases between the two germline ends. The DNA of the CDR3 is TGTGCCATCAGTGAGGGGCAGTCCTACGAGCAGTACTTC. This sequence encodes CAISEGQSYEQYF.

This chain joins TRBV30 and TRBJ2-2; D gene unclear. The CDR3 is 11 residues long. V was trimmed by 2 bases and J by 5 bases, leaving 3 bases between them. Germline CDR1 GTSNPN, CDR2 SVGIG (reference sequence). CDR3 coding DNA: TGTGCCTGGAGTTCGACCGGGGAGCTGTTTTTT. It is translated as CAWSSTGELFF.

The chain is built from TRBV20-1 and TRBJ2-7; D may be TRBD1 (6 bases). V lost 6 bases and J lost 5, with 11 bases in between. The CDR3 contains 11 residues. CDR1 is DFQATT, CDR2 SNEGSKA, per germline (reference sequence). The CDR3 here is CSAKNRDEQYF. CDR3 coding DNA: TGCAGTGCCAAGAACAGGGACGAGCAGTACTTC.

Remarks on this clone: Other DNA sequences in this sample translate to the same CDR3. The chain recombines TRBV5-1 with TRBJ2-1; 7 nucleotides agree with TRBD2. Germline V lookup: CDR1 SGHRS, CDR2 YFSETQ. There are 15 residues in the CDR3. After removal of 0 bases from V and 4 bases from J, the junction contained 4 bases not matched to a gene. The CDR3 loop reads CASSLGGGPYNEQFF. CDR3 DNA sequence: TGCGCCAGCAGCTTGGGCGGGGGTCCATACAATGAGCAGTTCTTC.

The J gene is TRBJ2-7, the V gene TRBV7-3; D may be TRBD2 (6 bases). This CDR3 is 16 amino acids long. The germline V gene has CDR1 SGHTA and CDR2 FQGTGA. Trimming removed 2 bases at V and 7 bases at J, with 21 bases between. The DNA for the CDR3 is TGTGCCAGCAGCTTACGCGCCGGTGAGCGGGCCGGAGAGCAGTACTTC. This codes for CASSLRAGERAGEQYF.

The chain employs TRBV5-5 and TRBJ1-3; D is ambiguous. The CDR3 loop spans 15 amino acids. V was clipped by 3 bases and J by 0 bases, with 10 bases between them. In germline, CDR1 is SGHKS, CDR2 YYEKEE (reference sequence). The CDR3 protein is CASSSLANSGNTIYF. The CDR3 DNA reads TGTGCCAGCAGCTCGCTGGCAAACTCTGGAAACACCATATATTTT.

The chain joins TRBV30 to TRBJ1-1; 8 bases line up with TRBD1. The germline CDR1 and CDR2 sequences are GTSNPN and SVGIG (reference sequence). V was clipped by 4 bases and J by 4 bases; unmatched bases: 8. The CDR3 contains 14 residues. CDR3 DNA: TGTGCCTGGAAACCCGGGACAGGTACCACTGAAGCTTTCTTT. Translated, it gives CAWKPGTGTTEAFF.

The rearrangement uses TRBV4-2 and TRBJ2-7; 9 nucleotides match TRBD2. The CDR3 totals 16 residues. The ends lost 0 bases at V and 2 bases at J; junction bases unmatched: 5. From germline, CDR1 is LGHNA and CDR2 YNFKEQ. The CDR3, as DNA: TGTGCCAGCAGCCAAGATCCTTCTAGCGGGACCTACGAGCAGTACTTC. It specifies CASSQDPSSGTYEQYF.

J is TRBJ2-1 and V is TRBV4-3, with 12 bases identical to TRBD2. The germline CDR1 and CDR2 sequences are LGHNA and YSLEER. V lost 0 bases to trimming and J lost 0 bases; unmatched junction nucleotides: 6. CDR3 length: 19 amino acids. CDR3 loop: CASSQDWLAGGYSYNEQFF. The DNA for the CDR3 is TGCGCCAGCAGCCAAGATTGGCTAGCGGGAGGGTACTCCTACAATGAGCAGTTCTTC.

The chain links TRBV27 to TRBJ2-7, with 10 nucleotides matching TRBD2. V lost 8 bases to trimming and J lost 2 bases; unmatched junction nucleotides: 3. This CDR3 comprises 13 residues. CDR1 is MNHEY, CDR2 SMNVEV, per germline (reference sequence). CDR3 sequence: CASGLADPYEQYF. CDR3 DNA: TGTGCCAGCGGACTAGCGGACCCCTACGAGCAGTACTTC.

As for this clone: Sequence at one end of the junction differs from germline and may be a read error. V usage is TRBV7-7 and J usage is TRBJ2-7; the match to TRBD1 covers 7 bases. The V gene's germline CDR1 is SSHAT and CDR2 FNYEAQ (reference sequence). This CDR3 has 18 residues. The CDR3 is CASSLEGAGANKGYEQYF. As DNA, the CDR3 is TGTGCTAGCAGCTTAGAGGGGGCAGGGGCAAACAAGGGCTACGAGCAGTACTTC. Based on the CDR3 plus reference TRBV7-7 and TRBJ2-7, the full variable domain is GAGVSQSPRYKVTKRGQDVTLRCDPISSHATLYWYQQALGQGPEFLTYFNYEAQPDKSGLPSDRFSAERPEGSISTLTIQRTEQRDSAMYRCASSLEGAGANKGYEQYFGPGTRLTVT.

This clone was seen only a few times. This chain joins TRBV27 and TRBJ1-5, with 8 bases identical to TRBD1. V dropped 7 bases and J dropped 6; count of bases not matched to a gene: 11. Per the germline V gene, CDR1 is MNHEY and CDR2 is SMNVEV (reference sequence). The CDR3 is 15 amino acids. CDR3 region: CASKVTGGLGQPQHF. Written as DNA, the CDR3 is TGTGCCAGCAAGGTAACAGGGGGATTGGGTCAGCCCCAGCATTTT.

The rearrangement joins TRBV7-9 to TRBJ2-1; 7 bases agree with TRBD2. The CDR3 runs to 15 residues. With V trimmed by 8 bases and J by 6 bases, 13 bases remained unmatched. Germline values: CDR1 SEHNR, CDR2 FQNEAQ (reference sequence). CDR3 protein: CASGLGSGRGNEQFF. The CDR3 nucleotides are TGTGCCAGCGGATTAGGCTCGGGGAGGGGCAATGAGCAGTTCTTC.

Here the CDR3 reads CASSRLSWRESGANVLTF. CDR3 sequence (DNA): TGTGCCAGCAGCCGCCTATCGTGGCGGGAGTCTGGGGCCAACGTCCTGACTTTC. V and J are TRBV28 and TRBJ2-6, with 7 bases aligning to TRBD2. This CDR3 has 18 residues. The ends lost 6 bases at V and 1 base at J; junction bases unmatched: 12. The V gene's germline CDR1 is MDHEN and CDR2 SYDVKM.

This chain connects TRBV30 to TRBJ1-5; D remains unclear. Germline V gives CDR1 GTSNPN, CDR2 SVGIG (reference sequence). The CDR3 has 13 amino acids. Trimming took off 3 bases at V and 6 bases at J, with 12 bases between the two ends. The CDR3 sequence is CAWSARKLQPQHF. The DNA for the CDR3 is TGTGCCTGGAGCGCCAGGAAGCTTCAGCCCCAGCATTTT.

The chain recombines TRBV29-1 with TRBJ2-7; a possible D gene is TRBD1 (6 bases). There are 15 residues in the CDR3. Deletions cut 3 bases from V and 4 bases from J, with 19 bases between. The V gene's germline CDR1 is SQVTM and CDR2 ANQGSEA. The CDR3 is CSVEAIGTPEYEQYF. The DNA of the CDR3 is TGCAGCGTTGAGGCAATTGGGACACCAGAATACGAGCAGTACTTC.

DNA of the CDR3: TGTGCCAGCAGCTCCGGGATTCTCAATGAGCAGTTCTTC. The encoded protein is CASSSGILNEQFF. The chain recombines TRBV11-2 with TRBJ2-1, with D perhaps TRBD2 (5 bases). Between the trimmed V and J ends, which lost 4 bases and 6 bases, there was a span of 10 bases. Germline values: CDR1 SGHAT, CDR2 FQNNGV. The length of the CDR3 is 13 residues.

This chain uses TRBV13 with TRBJ1-1, with 10 bases identical to TRBD1. Unmatched junction bases numbered 4, after V lost 3 bases and J lost 0 bases. Germline V CDR1 and CDR2: PRHDT, FYEKMQ (reference sequence). The CDR3 has 16 amino acids. The chain's CDR3 is CASSFRQGAVNTEAFF. CDR3 coding DNA: TGTGCCAGCAGCTTTAGACAGGGGGCGGTGAACACTGAAGCTTTCTTT.

The J gene is TRBJ2-2, the V gene TRBV21-1; no DNA check was done on the table's D call, TRBD1. TRBV21-1 represents a pseudogene. The CDR3 is made up of 17 amino acids. The DNA of the CDR3 is TGTGCCAGCAGCAAAGGACCTACGGACAATTCGCCCGGGGAGCTGTTTTTT. Translating it yields CASSKGPTDNSPGELFF.

The chain is built from TRBV11-3 and TRBJ2-2; 10 bases line up with TRBD2. CDR1 and CDR2 from the germline V gene are SGHNT and YENEEA. Germline trimming cut 5 bases from V and 7 bases from J; bases unmatched to any gene: 7. CDR3 size: 15 residues. The CDR3 sequence: CASSPTSGVFGELFF. Here the CDR3 DNA reads TGTGCCAGCAGCCCAACTAGCGGGGTGTTCGGGGAGCTGTTTTTT.